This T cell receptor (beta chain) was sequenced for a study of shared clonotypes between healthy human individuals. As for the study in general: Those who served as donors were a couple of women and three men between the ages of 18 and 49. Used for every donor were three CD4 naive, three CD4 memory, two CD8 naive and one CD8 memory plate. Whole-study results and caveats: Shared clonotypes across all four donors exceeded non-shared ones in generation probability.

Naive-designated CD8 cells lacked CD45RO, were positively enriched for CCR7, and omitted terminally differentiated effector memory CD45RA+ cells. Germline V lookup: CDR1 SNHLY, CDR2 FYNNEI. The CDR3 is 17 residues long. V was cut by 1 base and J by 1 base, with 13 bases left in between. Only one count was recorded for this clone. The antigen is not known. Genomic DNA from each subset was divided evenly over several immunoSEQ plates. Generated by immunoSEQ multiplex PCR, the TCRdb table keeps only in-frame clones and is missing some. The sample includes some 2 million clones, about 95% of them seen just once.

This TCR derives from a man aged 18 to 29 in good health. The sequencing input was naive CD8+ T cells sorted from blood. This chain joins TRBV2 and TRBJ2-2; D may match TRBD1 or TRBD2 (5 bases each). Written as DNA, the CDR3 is TGTGCCAGCAGTGAAGGGTGGGACGTACGGAACACCGGGGAGCTGTTTTTT. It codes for CASSEGWDVRNTGELFF.